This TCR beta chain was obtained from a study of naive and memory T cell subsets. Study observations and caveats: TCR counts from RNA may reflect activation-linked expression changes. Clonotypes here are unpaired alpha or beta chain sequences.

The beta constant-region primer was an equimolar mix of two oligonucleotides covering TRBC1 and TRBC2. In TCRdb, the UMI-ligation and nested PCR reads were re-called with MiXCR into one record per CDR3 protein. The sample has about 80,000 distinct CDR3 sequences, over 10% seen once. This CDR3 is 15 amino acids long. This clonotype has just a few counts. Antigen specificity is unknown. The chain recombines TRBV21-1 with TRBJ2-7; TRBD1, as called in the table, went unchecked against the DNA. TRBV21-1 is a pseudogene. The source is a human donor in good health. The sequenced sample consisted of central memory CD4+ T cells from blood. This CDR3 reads CASSKKGGAVYEQYF. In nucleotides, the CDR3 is TGTGCCAGCAGCAAAAAGGGGGGGGCTGTCTACGAGCAGTACTTC.